The entry below gives a single T cell receptor beta chain sequence along with its context. Libraries were prepared by immunoSEQ multiplex PCR; TCRdb keeps only in-frame clonotypes and omits some of them. This sample yields 150,000 to 200,000 clones, of which roughly 83% are seen a single time; 10% to 15% belongs to the top ten. CDR1 and CDR2 from the germline V gene are SEHNR and FQNEAQ (reference sequence). V lost 0 bases and J 15 bases, leaving 12 bases between the germline ends. CDR3 length: 12 residues. These data are taken from a study of blood T cell repertoires in COVID-19. At the level of the study: The cDNA or gDNA used as material had been derived from T cells, B-cell-depleted T cells, or PBMCs.

All enrollees were roughly 18 to 100 years old and from roughly 26 US areas. Cohorts were based on clinical histories the participants reported. Sequenced: PBMCs or T cells enriched from blood (not recorded which). This receptor was identified in a woman aged 60-75 years who had recovered from COVID-19. The chain joins TRBV7-9 to TRBJ2-1; D gene ambiguous. The CDR3 nucleotides are TGTGCCAGCAGCTTAGCCCGCGGCCAGCGGTTCTTC. Residues: CASSLARGQRFF. The full variable domain, its missing parts supplied by reference TRBV7-9 and TRBJ2-1, is DTGVSQNPRHKITKRGQNVTFRCDPISEHNRLYWYRQTLGQGPEFLTYFQNEAQLEKSRLLSDRFSAERPKGSFSTLEIQRTEQGDSAMYLCASSLARGQRFFGPGTRLTVL.